This T cell receptor (beta chain) was captured by sequencing in a study of T-cell memory formation after mild COVID-19. Study information: TCR clustering was largely donor specific. General study points: Some responding clones appeared in pre-infection memory, suggesting cross-reactive memory joined. Contracting clones from day 15 to 85 had balanced CD4/CD8; later expanders favoured CD4+.

TCR alpha and TCR beta cDNA libraries with sample barcodes and UMIs came from 5'RACE using constant-segment primers. Each CDR3 protein is one row after TCRdb ran MiXCR on the 5' RACE reads. The table has roughly 130,000 distinct CDR3 sequences, about 6% seen once. The CDR3 length is 20 residues. V dropped 4 bases and J dropped 3; count of bases not matched to a gene: 18. Germline CDR1 ENHRY, CDR2 SYGVKD. This clonotype was recorded a few times. Its antigen is as yet unknown. The receptor was derived from an adult woman who had mild COVID-19 (a few samples of this study predate the infection). Cell type and time point are not known. The rearrangement joins TRBV10-3 to TRBJ2-5, with 12 nucleotides matching TRBD2. The sample consisted of PBMCs or a T cell subset sorted from them (not recorded which). CDR3 amino acids: CAISGHFDYRASGREETQYF. The CDR3, as DNA: TGTGCCATCAGTGGACACTTTGACTATCGGGCTAGCGGGAGGGAAGAGACCCAGTACTTC.